This TCR beta chain was identified during a study of blood T cell repertoires in COVID-19. Study-wide context: Some COVID-19 samples were acute and others convalescent; all came from the United States, Italy and Spain.

This clone was recorded only once. In the original analysis: Estimation of nucleated cell counts was performed using reference gene primer amplification. The table came from immunoSEQ multiplex PCR; TCRdb's copy has only in-frame clones and leaves some out. V and J calls and clone size are given by that table; D and trimming were obtained from the DNA. This sample has tens of thousands of clones, with roughly 85% found just once. Germline V gives CDR1 LGHNA, CDR2 YSLEER. V lost 0 bases, J lost 1 base, and 10 bases lay in between. The CDR3 runs 15 residues. The V and J genes are TRBV4-3 and TRBJ2-7; unclear D gene. The receptor's source is a human donor in a cohort sampled during active COVID-19. Material: peripheral blood. Here the CDR3 reads CASSQERLISYEQYF. In nucleotides, the CDR3 is TGCGCCAGCAGCCAAGAGCGGCTAATTTCCTACGAGCAGTACTTC.